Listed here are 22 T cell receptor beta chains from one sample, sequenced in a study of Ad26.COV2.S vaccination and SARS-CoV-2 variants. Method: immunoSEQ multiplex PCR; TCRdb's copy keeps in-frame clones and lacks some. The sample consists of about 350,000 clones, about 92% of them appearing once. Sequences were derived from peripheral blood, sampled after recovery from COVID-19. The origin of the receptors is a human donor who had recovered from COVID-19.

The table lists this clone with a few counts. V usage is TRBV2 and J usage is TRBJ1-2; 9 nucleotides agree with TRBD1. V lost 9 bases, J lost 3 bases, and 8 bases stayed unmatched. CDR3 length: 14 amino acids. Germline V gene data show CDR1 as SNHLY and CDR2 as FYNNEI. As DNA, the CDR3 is TGTGCCAGTTCGGGACAGGGTCGGCACTATGGCTACACCTTC. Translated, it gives CASSGQGRHYGYTF.

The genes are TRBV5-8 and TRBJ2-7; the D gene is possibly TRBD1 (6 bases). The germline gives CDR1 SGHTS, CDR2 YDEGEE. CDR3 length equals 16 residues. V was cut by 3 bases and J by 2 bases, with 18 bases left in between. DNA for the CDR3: TGTGCCAGCAGCTCTATTCAGGGGACCCGAGCCTACGAGCAGTACTTC. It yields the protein CASSSIQGTRAYEQYF. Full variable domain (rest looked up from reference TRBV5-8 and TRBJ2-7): EAGVTQSPTHLIKTRGQQATLRCSPISGHTSVYWYQQALGLGLQFLLWYDEGEERNRGNFPPRFSGRQFPNYSSELNVNALELEDSALYLCASSSIQGTRAYEQYFGPGTRLTVT.

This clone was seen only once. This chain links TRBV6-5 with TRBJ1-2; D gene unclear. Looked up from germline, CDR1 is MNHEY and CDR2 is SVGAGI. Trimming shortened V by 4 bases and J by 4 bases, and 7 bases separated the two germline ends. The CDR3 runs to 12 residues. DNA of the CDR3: TGTGCCAGCAGTTTAATCATCTATGGCTACACCTTC. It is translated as CASSLIIYGYTF.

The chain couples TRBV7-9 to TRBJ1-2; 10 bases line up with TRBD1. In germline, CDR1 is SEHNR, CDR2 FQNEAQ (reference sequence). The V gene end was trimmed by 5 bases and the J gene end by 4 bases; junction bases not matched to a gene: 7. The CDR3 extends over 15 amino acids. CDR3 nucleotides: TGTGCCAGCAGCCCACGGACAGGGGGAATCTATGGCTACACCTTC. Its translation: CASSPRTGGIYGYTF.

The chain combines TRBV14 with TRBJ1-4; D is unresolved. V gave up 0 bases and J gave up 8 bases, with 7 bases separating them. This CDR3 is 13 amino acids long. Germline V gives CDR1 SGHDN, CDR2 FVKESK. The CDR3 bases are TGTGCCAGCAGCCAAGATCTGAGGGAAAAACTGTTTTTT. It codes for CASSQDLREKLFF.

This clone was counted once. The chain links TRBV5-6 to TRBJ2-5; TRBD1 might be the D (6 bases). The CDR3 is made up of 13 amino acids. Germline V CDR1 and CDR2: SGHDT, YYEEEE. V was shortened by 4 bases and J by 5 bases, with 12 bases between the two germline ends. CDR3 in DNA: TGTGCCAGCAGCGGGACACGGGTCGAGACCCAGTACTTC. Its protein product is CASSGTRVETQYF. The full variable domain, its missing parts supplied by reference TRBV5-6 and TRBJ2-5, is DAGVTQSPTHLIKTRGQQVTLRCSPKSGHDTVSWYQQALGQGPQFIFQYYEEEERQRGNFPDRFSGHQFPNYSSELNVNALLLGDSALYLCASSGTRVETQYFGPGTRLLVL.

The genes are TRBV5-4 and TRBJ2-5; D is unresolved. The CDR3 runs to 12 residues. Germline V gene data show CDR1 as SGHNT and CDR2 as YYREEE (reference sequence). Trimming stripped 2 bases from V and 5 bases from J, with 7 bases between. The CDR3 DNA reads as TGTGCCAGCAGCTTTTTAGTGGAGACCCAGTACTTC. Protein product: CASSFLVETQYF.

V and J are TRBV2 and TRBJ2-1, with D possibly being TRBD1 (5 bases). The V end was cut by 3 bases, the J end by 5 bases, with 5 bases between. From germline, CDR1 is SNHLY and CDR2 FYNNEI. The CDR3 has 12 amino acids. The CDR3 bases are TGTGCCAGCAGTGACAGGGACAATGAGCAGTTCTTC. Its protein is CASSDRDNEQFF.

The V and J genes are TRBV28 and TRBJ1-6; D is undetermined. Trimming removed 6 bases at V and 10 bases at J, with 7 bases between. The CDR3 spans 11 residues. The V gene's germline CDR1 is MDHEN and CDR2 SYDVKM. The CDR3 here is CASSHQSPLHF. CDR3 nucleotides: TGTGCCAGCAGCCATCAATCACCCCTCCACTTT. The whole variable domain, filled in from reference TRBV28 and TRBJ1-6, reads DVKVTQSSRYLVKRTGEKVFLECVQDMDHENMFWYRQDPGLGLRLIYFSYDVKMKEKGDIPEGYSVSREKKERFSLILESASTNQTSMYLCASSHQSPLHFGNGTRLTVT.

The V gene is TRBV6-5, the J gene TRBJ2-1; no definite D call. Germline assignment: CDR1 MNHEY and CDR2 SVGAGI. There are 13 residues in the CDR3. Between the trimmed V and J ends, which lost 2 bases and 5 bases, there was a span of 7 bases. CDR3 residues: CASSYDRDNEQFF. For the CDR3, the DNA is TGTGCCAGCAGTTACGACCGGGACAATGAGCAGTTCTTC.

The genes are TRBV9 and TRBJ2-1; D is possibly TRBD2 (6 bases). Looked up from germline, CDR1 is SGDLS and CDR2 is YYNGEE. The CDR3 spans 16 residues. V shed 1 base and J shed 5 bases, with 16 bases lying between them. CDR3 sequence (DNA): TGTGCCAGCAGCGTAACCGCGGGACTCCTCGACAATGAGCAGTTCTTC. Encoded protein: CASSVTAGLLDNEQFF.

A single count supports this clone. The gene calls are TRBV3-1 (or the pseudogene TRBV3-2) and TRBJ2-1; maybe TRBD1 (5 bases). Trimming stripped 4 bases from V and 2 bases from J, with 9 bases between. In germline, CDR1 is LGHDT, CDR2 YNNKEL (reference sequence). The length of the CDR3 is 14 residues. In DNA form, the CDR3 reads TGTGCCAGCAGCCGGCTAGGGGCCTACAATGAGCAGTTCTTC. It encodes CASSRLGAYNEQFF.

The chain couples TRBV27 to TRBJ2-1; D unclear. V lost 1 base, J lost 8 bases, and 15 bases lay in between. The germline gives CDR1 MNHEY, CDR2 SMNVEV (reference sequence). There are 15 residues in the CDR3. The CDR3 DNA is TGTGCCAGCAGTTTATTCTTTTTTAAGGCTGATGAGCAGTTCTTC. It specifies CASSLFFFKADEQFF.

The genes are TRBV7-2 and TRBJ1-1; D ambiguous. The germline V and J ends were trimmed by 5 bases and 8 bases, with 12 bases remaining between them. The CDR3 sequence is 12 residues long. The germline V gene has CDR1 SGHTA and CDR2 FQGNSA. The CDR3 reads CASSLDWREAFF. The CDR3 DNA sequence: TGTGCCAGCAGCCTGGACTGGAGGGAAGCTTTCTTT.

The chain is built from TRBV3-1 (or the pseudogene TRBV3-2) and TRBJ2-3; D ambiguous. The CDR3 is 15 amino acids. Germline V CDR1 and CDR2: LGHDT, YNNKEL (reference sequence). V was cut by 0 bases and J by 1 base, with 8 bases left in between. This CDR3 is CASSQEPGRTDTQYF. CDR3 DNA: TGTGCCAGCAGCCAAGAGCCAGGCCGCACAGATACGCAGTATTTT.

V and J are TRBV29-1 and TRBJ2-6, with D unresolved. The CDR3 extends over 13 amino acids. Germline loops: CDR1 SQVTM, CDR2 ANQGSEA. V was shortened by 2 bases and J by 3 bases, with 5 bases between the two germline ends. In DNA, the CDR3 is TGCAGCGTTGAACGGGTTGGGGCCAACGTCCTGACTTTC. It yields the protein CSVERVGANVLTF.

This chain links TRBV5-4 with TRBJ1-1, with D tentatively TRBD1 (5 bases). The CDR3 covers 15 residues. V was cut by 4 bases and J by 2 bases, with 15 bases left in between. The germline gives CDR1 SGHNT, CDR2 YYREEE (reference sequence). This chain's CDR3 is CASSGRRTFNTEAFF. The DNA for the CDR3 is TGTGCCAGCAGCGGTCGACGGACATTTAACACTGAAGCTTTCTTT.

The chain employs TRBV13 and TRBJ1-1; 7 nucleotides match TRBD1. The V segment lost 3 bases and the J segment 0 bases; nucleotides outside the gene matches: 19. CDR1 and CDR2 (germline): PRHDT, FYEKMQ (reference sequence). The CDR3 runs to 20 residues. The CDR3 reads CASSFEGNRDRELMNTEAFF. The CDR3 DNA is TGTGCCAGCAGCTTCGAGGGGAACAGAGACAGGGAACTAATGAACACTGAAGCTTTCTTT.

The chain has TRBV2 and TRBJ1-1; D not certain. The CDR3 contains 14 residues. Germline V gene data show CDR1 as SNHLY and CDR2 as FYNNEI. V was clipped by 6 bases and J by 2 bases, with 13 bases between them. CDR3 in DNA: TGTGCCAGCAGGGAGTGGCGGACCAACACTGAAGCTTTCTTT. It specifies CASREWRTNTEAFF.

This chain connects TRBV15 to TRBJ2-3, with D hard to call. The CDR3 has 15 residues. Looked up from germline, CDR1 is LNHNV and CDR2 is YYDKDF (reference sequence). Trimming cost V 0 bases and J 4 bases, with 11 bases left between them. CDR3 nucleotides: TGTGCCACCAGCAGAGATGGTTTGGCTCCAGATACGCAGTATTTT. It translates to CATSRDGLAPDTQYF.

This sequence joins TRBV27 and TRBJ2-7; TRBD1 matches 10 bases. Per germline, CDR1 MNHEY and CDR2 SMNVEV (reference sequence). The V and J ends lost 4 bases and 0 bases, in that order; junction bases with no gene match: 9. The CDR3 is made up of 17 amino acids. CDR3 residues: CASSSSRDRGLSYEQYF. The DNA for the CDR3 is TGTGCCAGCAGTTCCTCCCGGGACAGGGGCCTCTCCTACGAGCAGTACTTC.

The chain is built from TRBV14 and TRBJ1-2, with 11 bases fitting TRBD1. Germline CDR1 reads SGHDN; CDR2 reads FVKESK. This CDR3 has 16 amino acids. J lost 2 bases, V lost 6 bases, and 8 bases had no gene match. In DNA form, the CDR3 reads TGTGCCAGCAGTTTCGTGGGGACAGGGGGGAACTATGGCTACACCTTC. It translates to CASSFVGTGGNYGYTF.